This paragraph covers one T cell receptor beta chain sequence. What it recognizes is unknown. Sequencing used immunoSEQ v3.0 at survey level. The repertoire was sequenced with immunoSEQ multiplex PCR; TCRdb's copy has only in-frame clones and lacks some. The sample consists of more than 10,000 clones, around 89% of them appearing once. This entry is derived from a study of long-term antiretroviral therapy in people with HIV. Overall study results and limits: Participants lacked recorded data on ART adherence, viral resistance or therapy changes.

Specimens held roughly 1-11 million cryopreserved PBMC prior to DNA extraction. The CDR3 contains 15 residues. V lost 5 bases to trimming and J lost 3 bases; unmatched junction nucleotides: 4. Per germline, CDR1 SNHLY and CDR2 FYNNEI. This specimen consisted of unsorted PBMCs, obtained 2.1 years after starting antiretroviral therapy. The receptor was isolated from a woman in her thirties or forties with HIV. The chain uses TRBV2 and TRBJ1-5; 10 positions match TRBD1. In nucleotides, the CDR3 is TGTGCCAGCAGTAAGGGACAGGGGTCCAATCAGCCCCAGCATTTT. Translated: CASSKGQGSNQPQHF.